This entry lists 15 T cell receptor beta chains sequenced from one sample in a study of cytomegalovirus exposure and HLA in healthy donors (dated by TCRdb to about 2017). Library preparation was by the immunoSEQ multiplex PCR assay. For the multiplex PCR, a mixture combining 60 forward primers for TCR Vbeta segments and 13 reverse primers for TCR Jbeta segments was used. Held by TCRdb, this immuneACCESS table contains in-frame sequences only and omits some clones. Under half of the omission traces to an unresolved V gene where checked; the cause of the rest is unknown. This sample lists under 150,000 clones; about four fifths were detected once. Around 4.4% of the sample is taken by the ten largest. The specimen sequenced was PBMCs. The receptors originated from a man between 25 and 39 years old in good health and CMV-seropositive.

CDR3 nucleotides: TGCGCCAGCAGCCGCTCCCCCAGGACAGGATACCCTGGACAGACAGATACGCAGTATTTT. Translation: CASSRSPRTGYPGQTDTQYF. The chain joins TRBV4-3 to TRBJ2-3; TRBD1 matches at 7 bases. V shed 4 bases and J 3 bases; nucleotides not matched to a gene: 22. The germline CDR1 and CDR2 sequences are LGHNA and YSLEER. The CDR3 length is 20 residues.

This clone was recorded a few times. V usage is TRBV28 and J usage is TRBJ1-2, with 8 bases aligning to TRBD1. The ends lost 6 bases at V and 4 bases at J; junction bases unmatched: 7. This CDR3 is built from 14 residues. Germline lookup yields CDR1 MDHEN and CDR2 SYDVKM. The CDR3 sequence is CASSGKGTGYGYTF. CDR3 bases: TGTGCCAGCAGCGGGAAGGGGACAGGCTATGGCTACACCTTC.

The CDR3 spells CASSPLYRGAGNTIYF. CDR3 sequence (DNA): TGTGCCAGCAGCCCTCTTTACAGGGGTGCTGGAAACACCATATATTTT. The gene calls are TRBV7-6 and TRBJ1-3; 7 positions agree with TRBD1. Germline V CDR1 and CDR2: SGHVS, FNYEAQ. V was pared by 5 bases and J by 2 bases, with 9 bases of the junction left unmatched. The CDR3 contains 16 residues. Together with reference TRBV7-6 and TRBJ1-3, the CDR3 gives the full variable domain: GAGVSQSPRYKVTKRGQDVALRCDPISGHVSLYWYRQALGQGPEFLTYFNYEAQQDKSGLPNDRFSAERPEGSISTLTIQRTEQRDSAMYRCASSPLYRGAGNTIYFGEGSWLTVV.

The CDR3 spells CASSGRGLPYEQYF. The CDR3 nucleotides read TGTGCCAGCAGCGGCAGGGGGCTTCCCTACGAGCAGTACTTC. The chain recombines TRBV11-2 with TRBJ2-7; TRBD1 matches 8 bases. The J segment lost 2 bases and the V segment lost 5 bases, leaving 5 bases of the junction unmatched. Looked up from germline, CDR1 is SGHAT and CDR2 is FQNNGV. This CDR3 comprises 14 residues. The variable domain in full, with the rest retrieved from reference TRBV11-2 and TRBJ2-7, is EAGVAQSPRYKIIEKRQSVAFWCNPISGHATLYWYQQILGQGPKLLIQFQNNGVVDDSQLPKDRFSAERLKGVDSTLKIQPAKLEDSAVYLCASSGRGLPYEQYFGPGTRLTVT.

CDR3 in amino acids: CASSLDAGSYNEQFF. The CDR3 DNA reads as TGTGCCAGCAGCTTAGATGCGGGGTCATACAATGAGCAGTTCTTC. V is TRBV7-2 and J is TRBJ2-1; tentatively, D is TRBD2 (6 bases). The germline V gene encodes CDR1 SGHTA and CDR2 FQGNSA. This CDR3 has 15 residues. V gave up 1 base and J gave up 4 bases, with 11 bases separating them.

This rearrangement joins TRBV19 to TRBJ2-1; 10 positions agree with TRBD2. V lost 3 bases and J lost 5; bases outside the gene matches: 4. Germline V gene lookup returns CDR1 LNHDA and CDR2 SQIVND (reference sequence). The CDR3 extends over 15 amino acids. The CDR3 is CASSIPGLADNEQFF. The CDR3 coding sequence is TGTGCCAGTAGTATCCCCGGACTAGCGGACAATGAGCAGTTCTTC.

The V gene is TRBV5-6, the J gene TRBJ1-2, with D possibly matching TRBD1 (5 bases). The CDR3 totals 17 residues. Germline lookup yields CDR1 SGHDT and CDR2 YYEEEE. V was pared by 4 bases and J by 0 bases, with 19 bases between. The chain's CDR3 is CASSLSPSGLSNYGYTF. The CDR3 DNA reads TGTGCCAGCAGCCTGTCGCCATCAGGGCTCTCTAACTATGGCTACACCTTC.

J is TRBJ2-7 and V is TRBV18; possibly TRBD2 for D (7 bases). V was cut by 3 bases and J by 6 bases, with 15 bases left in between. In germline, CDR1 is KGHSH, CDR2 LQKENI. This CDR3 comprises 14 residues. As DNA, the CDR3 is TGTGCCAGCTCACCCTCGCGGGAGACAGGCGAGCAGTACTTC. Protein product: CASSPSRETGEQYF.

The CDR3 region is CASSQARTGFDGYTF. The CDR3 nucleotides read TGTGCCAGCAGCCAAGCCCGCACAGGGTTCGATGGCTACACCTTC. V and J are TRBV14 and TRBJ1-2, with D possibly matching TRBD1 (6 bases). The CDR3 has 15 amino acids. Trimming stripped 1 base from V and 6 bases from J, with 15 bases between. Germline-derived CDR1 and CDR2 are SGHDN and FVKESK.

The gene calls are TRBV19 and TRBJ1-6, with 10 bases that match TRBD1. The germline CDR1 and CDR2 sequences are LNHDA and SQIVND (reference sequence). The CDR3 runs 20 residues. J gave up 8 bases and V 5 bases, and 21 bases lay outside the gene matches. Here the CDR3 DNA reads TGTGCCAGTAGTGTACACCGGGACAGGGGTCGATTTCGGGGGCATTCACCCCTCCACTTT. This encodes CASSVHRDRGRFRGHSPLHF.

The rearrangement uses TRBV5-4 and TRBJ1-1; the D is unclear. Deletions cut 3 bases from V and 0 bases from J, with 12 bases between. The CDR3 loop spans 15 amino acids. Germline V gives CDR1 SGHNT, CDR2 YYREEE (reference sequence). The DNA for the CDR3 is TGTGCCAGCAGCTCCCTCGTGGAGATGAACACTGAAGCTTTCTTT. Protein product: CASSSLVEMNTEAFF.

Written as DNA, the CDR3 is TGTGCCAGCACCCGGACAGGGCAAGAGGGAAAACTGTTTTTT. This encodes CASTRTGQEGKLFF. This chain uses TRBV25-1 with TRBJ1-4; 8 bases map to TRBD1. In germline, CDR1 is MGHDK, CDR2 SYGVNS. The CDR3 runs to 14 residues. Trimming at V came to 7 bases and at J to 10 bases, leaving 11 bases not matched to a gene.

V is TRBV4-2 and J is TRBJ2-3; 12 bases align to TRBD2. The CDR3 runs 18 residues. The germline V gene has CDR1 LGHNA and CDR2 YNFKEQ. The junction had 12 bases not matched to a gene; V was cut back by 0 bases and J by 8 bases. This CDR3 reads CASSQDPPSGGVARTQYF. DNA for the CDR3: TGTGCCAGCAGCCAAGATCCCCCTAGCGGGGGGGTTGCACGTACGCAGTATTTT.

This clone has a single count. V gene TRBV4-3 combines with J gene TRBJ1-5; D remains unclear. CDR1 and CDR2 (germline): LGHNA, YSLEER. V was shortened by 5 bases and J by 0 bases, with 8 bases between the two germline ends. The CDR3 is made up of 14 amino acids. CDR3 sequence reads: CASSEEPSNQPQHF. The CDR3 DNA follows: TGCGCCAGCAGCGAGGAACCTAGCAATCAGCCCCAGCATTTT.

J is TRBJ1-1 and V is TRBV27; 7 bases align to TRBD1. The CDR3 consists of 15 residues. Germline V gene sequence: CDR1 MNHEY, CDR2 SMNVEV (reference sequence). V lost 5 bases, J lost 5 bases, and 11 bases stayed unmatched. The CDR3 spells CASSRFEQGITEAFF. In DNA, the CDR3 is TGTGCCAGCAGTCGTTTTGAACAGGGGATAACTGAAGCTTTCTTT.